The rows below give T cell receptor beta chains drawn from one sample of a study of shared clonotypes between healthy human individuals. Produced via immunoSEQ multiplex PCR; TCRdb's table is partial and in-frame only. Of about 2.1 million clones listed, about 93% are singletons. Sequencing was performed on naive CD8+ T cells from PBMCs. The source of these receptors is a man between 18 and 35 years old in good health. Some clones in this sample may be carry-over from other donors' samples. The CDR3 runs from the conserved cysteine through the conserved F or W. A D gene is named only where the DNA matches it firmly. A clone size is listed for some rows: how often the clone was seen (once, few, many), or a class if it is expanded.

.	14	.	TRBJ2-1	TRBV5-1	CASSGTDHYNEQFF	TGCGCCAGTTCTGGGACGGATCACTACAATGAGCAGTTCTTC
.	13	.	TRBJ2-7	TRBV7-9	CASSLVGVYEQYF	TGTGCCAGCAGCTTAGTTGGAGTATACGAGCAGTACTTC
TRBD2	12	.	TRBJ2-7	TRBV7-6	CASSPSGYEQYF	TGTGCCAGCAGCCCTAGCGGCTACGAGCAGTACTTC
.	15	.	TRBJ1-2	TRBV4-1	CASSPRQDGAYGYTF	TGCGCCAGCAGCCCCCGACAGGACGGAGCCTATGGCTACACCTTC
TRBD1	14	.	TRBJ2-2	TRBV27	CASRDRGFTGELFF	TGTGCCAGCCGGGACAGGGGATTCACCGGGGAGCTGTTTTTT
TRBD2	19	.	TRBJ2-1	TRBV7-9	CASSQPWTGGVAGDNEQFF	TGTGCCAGCAGCCAGCCCTGGACAGGCGGTGTAGCGGGAGACAATGAGCAGTTCTTC
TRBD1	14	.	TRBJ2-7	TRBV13	CASSFRQGDYEQYF	TGTGCCAGCAGCTTTCGACAGGGGGACTACGAGCAGTACTTC
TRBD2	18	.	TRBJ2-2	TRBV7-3	CASSLRPSGRVHTGELFF	TGTGCCAGCAGCTTACGGCCTAGCGGGAGGGTCCACACCGGGGAGCTGTTTTTT
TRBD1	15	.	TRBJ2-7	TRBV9	CASSVGDRWPYEQYF	TGTGCCAGCAGCGTTGGGGACAGGTGGCCCTACGAGCAGTACTTC
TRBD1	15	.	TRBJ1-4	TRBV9	CASSVGDRVHEKLFF	TGTGCCAGCAGCGTAGGCGACAGGGTGCACGAAAAACTGTTTTTT
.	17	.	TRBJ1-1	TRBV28	CASISLRTIDGGTEAFF	TGTGCCAGCATCTCCCTTCGGACCATAGACGGGGGCACTGAAGCTTTCTTT
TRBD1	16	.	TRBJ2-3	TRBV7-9	CASSTNDRGPTDTQYF	TGTGCCAGCAGCACAAACGACAGGGGTCCCACAGATACGCAGTATTTT
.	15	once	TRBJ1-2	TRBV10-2	CASSESPGALYGYTF	TGCGCCAGCAGTGAGTCACCAGGAGCCCTTTATGGCTACACCTTC
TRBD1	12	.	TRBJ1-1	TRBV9	CASRDRGTEAFF	TGTGCCAGTAGGGACAGGGGAACTGAAGCTTTCTTT
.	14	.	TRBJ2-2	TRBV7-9	CASSRGRNTGELFF	TGTGCCAGCAGTCGTGGGAGGAACACCGGGGAGCTGTTTTTT
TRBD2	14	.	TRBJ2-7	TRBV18	CASWPGLATYEQYF	TGTGCCAGCTGGCCGGGACTAGCGACCTACGAGCAGTACTTC
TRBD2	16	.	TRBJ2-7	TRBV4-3	CASSQEVQREGYEQYF	TGCGCCAGCAGCCAAGAAGTACAGCGGGAGGGGTACGAGCAGTACTTC
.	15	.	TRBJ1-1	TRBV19	CASQTPGRRNTEAFF	TGTGCCAGTCAAACCCCGGGGCGAAGGAACACTGAAGCTTTCTTT
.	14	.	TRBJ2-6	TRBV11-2	CATRGVSGANVLTF	TGTGCTACGAGGGGGGTCTCTGGGGCCAACGTCCTGACTTTC
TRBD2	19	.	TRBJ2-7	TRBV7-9	CASSPQTRTSSSSSYEQYF	TGTGCCAGCAGCCCTCAAACGAGGACTAGCTCCTCGAGCTCCTACGAGCAGTACTTC
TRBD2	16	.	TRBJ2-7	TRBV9	CASSSRGGSPLYEQYF	TGTGCCAGCAGCTCACGCGGGGGGTCCCCCCTCTACGAGCAGTACTTC
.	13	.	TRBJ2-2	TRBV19	CASSSLNTGELFF	TGTGCCAGTAGTAGCCTCAACACCGGGGAGCTGTTTTTT
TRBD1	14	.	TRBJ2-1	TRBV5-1	CASSFRDRDNEQFF	TGCGCCAGCAGCTTCCGGGACAGGGACAATGAGCAGTTCTTC
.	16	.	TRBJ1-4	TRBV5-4	CASSLLTSGANEKLFF	TGTGCCAGCAGCTTGCTCACTTCTGGGGCTAATGAAAAACTGTTTTTT
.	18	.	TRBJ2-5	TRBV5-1	CASSLVGFNRAGEETQYF	TGCGCCAGCAGCTTGGTGGGGTTTAACAGGGCAGGGGAAGAGACCCAGTACTTC
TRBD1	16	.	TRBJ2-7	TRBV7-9	CASSAPRGTAIYEQYF	TGTGCCAGCAGCGCGCCCCGAGGGACAGCCATCTACGAGCAGTACTTC
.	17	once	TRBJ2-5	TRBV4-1	CASSQDWETGSQETQYF	TGCGCCAGCAGCCAAGATTGGGAAACAGGGTCCCAAGAGACCCAGTACTTC
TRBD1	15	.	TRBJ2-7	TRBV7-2	CASSVDRGISYEQYF	TGTGCCAGCAGCGTTGACAGGGGGATCTCCTACGAGCAGTACTTC
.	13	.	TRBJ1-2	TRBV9	CASSGGFRYGYTF	TGTGCCAGCAGCGGGGGGTTTCGATATGGCTACACCTTC
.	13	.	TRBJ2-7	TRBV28	CASSLGGYYEQYF	TGTGCCAGCAGTTTGGGCGGATACTACGAGCAGTACTTC
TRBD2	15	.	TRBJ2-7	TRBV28	CASSLSRAGDYEQYF	TGTGCCAGCAGTTTATCTCGTGCGGGAGATTACGAGCAGTACTTC
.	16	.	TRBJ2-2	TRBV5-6	CASSLSRTENTGELFF	TGTGCCAGCAGCTTATCCCGGACGGAGAACACCGGGGAGCTGTTTTTT
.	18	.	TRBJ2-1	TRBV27	CASTILGITGTKYNEQFF	TGTGCCAGCACCATATTGGGCATTACAGGGACGAAATACAATGAGCAGTTCTTC
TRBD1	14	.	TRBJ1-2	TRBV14	CASSHGQGAVGYTF	TGTGCCAGCAGCCACGGGCAGGGGGCGGTTGGCTACACCTTC
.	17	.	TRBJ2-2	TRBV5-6	CASSLGWRVVATGELFF	TGTGCCAGCAGCTTGGGATGGAGGGTAGTTGCCACCGGGGAGCTGTTTTTT
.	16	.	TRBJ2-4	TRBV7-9	CASSWGTGLAKNIQYF	TGTGCCAGCAGCTGGGGTACGGGGCTAGCCAAAAACATTCAGTACTTC
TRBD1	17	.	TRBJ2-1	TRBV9	CASSDGAGGLKYNEQFF	TGTGCCAGCAGCGATGGGGCAGGGGGCTTGAAGTACAATGAGCAGTTCTTC
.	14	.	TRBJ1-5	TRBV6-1	CASRDATLLEPQHF	TGTGCCAGCAGGGATGCTACACTGCTGGAGCCCCAGCATTTT
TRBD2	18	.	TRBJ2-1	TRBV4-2	CASSVGASGLEMWNEQFF	TGTGCCAGCAGTGTCGGAGCTAGCGGGCTGGAAATGTGGAATGAGCAGTTCTTC
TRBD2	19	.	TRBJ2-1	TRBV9	CASSVAGTSSQSSYNEQFF	TGTGCCAGCAGCGTAGCTGGGACTAGCTCCCAGAGCTCCTACAATGAGCAGTTCTTC
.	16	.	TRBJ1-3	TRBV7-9	CASSYAPSGRGNTIYF	TGTGCCAGCAGCTATGCTCCCTCAGGCCGTGGAAACACCATATATTTT
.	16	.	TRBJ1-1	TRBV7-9	CASSLPPGRRNTEAFF	TGTGCCAGCAGCTTACCCCCCGGCAGAAGGAACACTGAAGCTTTCTTT
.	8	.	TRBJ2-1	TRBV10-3	CAIRSRFF	TGTGCCATCAGATCCCGGTTCTTC
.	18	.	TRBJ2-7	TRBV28	CASSFGVSRRSSSYEQYF	TGTGCCAGCAGTTTTGGTGTCTCCCGCCGCAGTAGCTCCTACGAGCAGTACTTC
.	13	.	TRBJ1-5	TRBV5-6	CASSLDGNQPQHF	TGTGCCAGCAGCTTGGACGGGAATCAGCCCCAGCATTTT
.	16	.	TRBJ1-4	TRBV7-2	CASSLEEEGRGEKLFF	TGTGCCAGCAGCTTAGAGGAAGAAGGGAGGGGGGAAAAACTGTTTTTT
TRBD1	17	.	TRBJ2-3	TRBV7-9	CASSPRTGRRSTDTQYF	TGTGCCAGCAGCCCACGGACAGGGAGACGCAGCACAGATACGCAGTATTTT
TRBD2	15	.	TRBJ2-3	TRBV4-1	CASSQTSGLVDTQYF	TGCGCCAGCAGCCAGACTAGCGGGTTAGTAGATACGCAGTATTTT
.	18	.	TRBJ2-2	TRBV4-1	CASSQVTSDSPNTGELFF	TGCGCCAGCAGCCAAGTTACTAGTGATAGTCCGAACACCGGGGAGCTGTTTTTT
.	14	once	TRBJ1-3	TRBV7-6	CASSLGGGGNTIYF	TGTGCCAGCAGCTTAGGAGGGGGGGGAAACACCATATATTTT
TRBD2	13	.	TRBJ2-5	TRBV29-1	CSVETGGGETQYF	TGCAGCGTTGAGACTGGCGGGGGAGAGACCCAGTACTTC
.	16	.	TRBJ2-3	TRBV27	CASASLGVASTDTQYF	TGTGCCAGTGCCTCCCTCGGGGTAGCTAGCACAGATACGCAGTATTTT
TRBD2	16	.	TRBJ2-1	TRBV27	CASSLSSPGGPNEQFF	TGTGCCAGCAGTTTATCGTCCCCGGGAGGGCCCAATGAGCAGTTCTTC